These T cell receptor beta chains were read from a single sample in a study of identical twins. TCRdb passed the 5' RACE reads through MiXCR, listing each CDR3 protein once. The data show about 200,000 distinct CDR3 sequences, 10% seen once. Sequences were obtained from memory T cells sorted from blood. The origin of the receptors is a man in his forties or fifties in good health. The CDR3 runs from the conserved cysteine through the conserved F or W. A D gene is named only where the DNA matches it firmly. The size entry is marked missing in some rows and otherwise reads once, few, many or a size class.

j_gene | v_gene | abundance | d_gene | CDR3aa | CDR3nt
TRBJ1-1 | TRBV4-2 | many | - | CASSHSTLTPEAFF | TGTGCCAGCAGCCATTCTACGCTGACCCCTGAAGCTTTCTTT
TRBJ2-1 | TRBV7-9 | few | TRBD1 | CASSPRQGSYNEQFF | TGTGCCAGCAGCCCTAGACAGGGCTCCTACAATGAGCAGTTCTTC
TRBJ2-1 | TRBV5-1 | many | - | CASSLPGSRHGEQFF | TGCGCCAGCAGCTTACCCGGGAGCAGGCATGGTGAGCAGTTCTTC
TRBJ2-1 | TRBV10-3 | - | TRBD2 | CAISGVTSGYNEQFF | TGTGCCATCAGTGGGGTGACTAGCGGCTACAATGAGCAGTTCTTC
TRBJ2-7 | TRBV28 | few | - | CAISPSGTYEQYF | TGTGCCATCTCGCCGTCCGGTACCTACGAGCAGTACTTC
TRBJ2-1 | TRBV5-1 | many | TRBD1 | CASSLGGQGLNEQFF | TGCGCCAGCAGCTTGGGGGGACAGGGCCTCAATGAGCAGTTCTTC
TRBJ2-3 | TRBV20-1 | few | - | CSVGLRRAGDTQYF | TGCAGTGTAGGGCTGCGGCGGGCGGGAGATACGCAGTATTTT
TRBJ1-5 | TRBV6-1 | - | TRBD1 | CASMIGQDNQPQHF | TGTGCCAGCATGATAGGACAGGACAATCAGCCCCAGCATTTT
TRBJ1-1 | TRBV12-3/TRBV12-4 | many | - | CASKGDTVLEAFF | TGTGCCAGCAAGGGGGACACGGTTCTGGAAGCTTTCTTT
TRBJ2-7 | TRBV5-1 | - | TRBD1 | CASTRGDRGHEQYF | TGCGCCAGCACCCGAGGGGACAGGGGTCACGAGCAGTACTTC
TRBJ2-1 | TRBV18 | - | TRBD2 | CASSPPGLGDINNEQFF | TGTGCCAGCTCACCCCCGGGACTAGGAGATATTAACAATGAGCAGTTCTTC
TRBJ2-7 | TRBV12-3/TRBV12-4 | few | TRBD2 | CASSAGPGLAGGPSYEQYF | TGTGCCAGCAGTGCGGGACCGGGACTAGCGGGAGGTCCATCCTACGAGCAGTACTTC
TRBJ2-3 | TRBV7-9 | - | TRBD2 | CASTRGAGGPGDTQYF | TGTGCCAGCACCCGAGGCGCGGGAGGGCCGGGAGATACGCAGTATTTT
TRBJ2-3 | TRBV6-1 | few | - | CASRIGDGVTDTQYF | TGTGCCAGCAGGATTGGGGACGGGGTCACAGATACGCAGTATTTT